These T cell receptor beta chains were read from a single sample in a study of T cell changes during pregnancy in multiple sclerosis. The protocol was immunoSEQ multiplex PCR, while the TCRdb copy is restricted to in-frame clones and leaves out a portion. There are 64,000 or so clones in the sample; 92% occur only once, and about 2.3% lies in the top ten. The starting material was peripheral blood, obtained in the first trimester of pregnancy. All receptors come from a female donor with multiple sclerosis, enrolled in a pregnancy study. The CDR3 runs from the conserved cysteine through the conserved F or W. A D gene is named only where the DNA matches it firmly. Part of the rows lack a size; the others show once, few, many or a class for expanded clones.

CDR3	DNA	V	J	size	D
CASSAKASAGSSYNEQFF	TGTGCCAGCAGCGCCAAAGCTTCAGCGGGGAGCTCCTACAATGAGCAGTTCTTC	TRBV9	TRBJ2-1	-	TRBD2
CASSWGRDTQYF	TGTGCCAGCAGCTGGGGCCGAGATACGCAGTATTTT	TRBV13	TRBJ2-3	-	-
CANSPRTSGNSYNEQFF	TGTGCCAACAGCCCCCGGACTAGCGGGAACTCCTACAATGAGCAGTTCTTC	TRBV7-3	TRBJ2-1	-	TRBD2
CASSLEGFGTSGYNEQFF	TGTGCCAGCAGCTTAGAAGGTTTTGGGACTAGCGGTTACAATGAGCAGTTCTTC	TRBV7-2	TRBJ2-1	-	TRBD2
CSVRRTGDKNEQFF	TGCAGCGTTCGCCGGACAGGGGATAAGAATGAGCAGTTCTTC	TRBV29-1	TRBJ2-1	-	TRBD1
CASSLGLAEYNEQFF	TGTGCCAGCAGCCTGGGACTAGCGGAATACAATGAGCAGTTCTTC	TRBV5-4	TRBJ2-1	-	TRBD2
CASSLAQGAQETQYF	TGTGCCAGCAGCTTAGCCCAGGGGGCGCAAGAGACCCAGTACTTC	TRBV11-3	TRBJ2-5	-	TRBD1
CASSESSLIRDKINSNQPQHF	TGCGCCAGCAGTGAGTCCTCGTTAATCAGGGACAAAATTAATAGCAATCAGCCCCAGCATTTT	TRBV10-2	TRBJ1-5	-	-
CASSLGQDTEAFF	TGCGCCAGCAGCTTGGGGCAGGACACTGAAGCTTTCTTT	TRBV5-1	TRBJ1-1	-	-
CASYRIQGRREAFF	TGTGCCAGTTACCGGATACAGGGCCGAAGGGAAGCTTTCTTT	TRBV28	TRBJ1-1	-	-
CASSEYGRGGTDTQYF	TGTGCCAGCAGTGAATACGGCAGGGGGGGCACAGATACGCAGTATTTT	TRBV25-1	TRBJ2-3	-	-
CASSPTGGHYEQYF	TGTGCCAGCTCACCAACAGGGGGACACTACGAGCAGTACTTC	TRBV18	TRBJ2-7	-	TRBD1
CASSYSWTSSNEQFF	TGTGCCAGCAGTTACTCCTGGACTAGCAGCAATGAGCAGTTCTTC	TRBV6-6	TRBJ2-1	-	TRBD2
CASSIAGSSYEQYF	TGTGCCAGTAGTATAGCCGGGAGTTCCTACGAGCAGTACTTC	TRBV19	TRBJ2-7	-	-
CSSSGSYEQYF	TGCAGCTCCTCGGGCTCCTACGAGCAGTACTTC	TRBV20-1	TRBJ2-7	-	-
CASSVGGTSGRGTQYF	TGTGCCAGCAGTGTAGGGGGCACTAGCGGGAGAGGTACGCAGTATTTT	TRBV25-1	TRBJ2-3	-	TRBD2
CASSEDSNYGYTF	TGTGCCAGCAGTGAAGACAGTAACTATGGCTACACCTTC	TRBV6-1	TRBJ1-2	-	-
CASSIKRTGGNEQFF	TGTGCCAGCAGCATTAAACGGACAGGGGGCAATGAGCAGTTCTTC	TRBV5-5	TRBJ2-1	-	TRBD1
CASSPTGTGTDTQYF	TGTGCCAGCAGCCCAACCGGGACAGGGACAGATACGCAGTATTTT	TRBV13	TRBJ2-3	-	TRBD1
CASSIYLETDPDTQYF	TGTGCCAGTAGTATTTATCTCGAGACAGATCCAGATACGCAGTATTTT	TRBV19	TRBJ2-3	-	-
CASSQDTSDEQFF	TGTGCCAGCAGCCAAGACACTAGCGACGAGCAGTTCTTC	TRBV4-2	TRBJ2-1	-	TRBD2
CASSLGQGNEQFF	TGTGCCAGCAGTCTCGGACAGGGGAATGAGCAGTTCTTC	TRBV7-9	TRBJ2-1	-	TRBD1
CASSPQGVDGYTF	TGTGCCAGCAGTCCCCAGGGGGTCGACGGCTACACCTTC	TRBV28	TRBJ1-2	once	TRBD1
CATSRDPGEEQYF	TGTGCCACCAGCAGAGACCCAGGGGAAGAGCAGTACTTC	TRBV15	TRBJ2-7	-	-
CATSRGGSVEKLFF	TGTGCCACCAGCAGAGGAGGGAGTGTTGAAAAACTGTTTTTT	TRBV15	TRBJ1-4	-	-
CASILTGGLEGYTF	TGTGCCAGCATCTTAACAGGGGGCCTGGAGGGCTACACCTTC	TRBV6-1	TRBJ1-2	-	TRBD1
CASSPIGGQPQHF	TGTGCCAGCAGCCCAATCGGGGGACAGCCCCAGCATTTT	TRBV2	TRBJ1-5	-	-
CASSLDSRGELFF	TGTGCCAGCAGCTTAGATTCTAGAGGGGAGCTGTTTTTT	TRBV7-8	TRBJ2-2	-	-
CASSLRTSGTNNEQFF	TGTGCCAGCAGCTTAAGGACTAGCGGGACCAACAATGAGCAGTTCTTC	TRBV7-9	TRBJ2-1	-	TRBD2
CASSDSGGTNYGYTF	TGTGCCAGCTCAGACTCAGGGGGTACTAACTATGGCTACACCTTC	TRBV18	TRBJ1-2	-	TRBD1
CASSSGRGQETQYF	TGTGCCAGCAGTAGCGGGAGGGGGCAAGAGACCCAGTACTTC	TRBV6-8	TRBJ2-5	-	TRBD2
CASSLAADSYNEQFF	TGTGCCAGCAGCTTAGCGGCGGACTCCTACAATGAGCAGTTCTTC	TRBV7-9	TRBJ2-1	medium-sized	-
CASTRSGLGEQYF	TGTGCCAGCACCCGATCGGGTCTAGGCGAGCAGTACTTC	TRBV11-2	TRBJ2-7	-	-
CASSQVGGSSYEQYF	TGCGCCAGCAGCCAAGTCGGCGGGAGCTCCTACGAGCAGTACTTC	TRBV4-1	TRBJ2-7	-	TRBD2
CSVEADYGYTF	TGCAGCGTTGAGGCAGACTATGGCTACACCTTC	TRBV29-1	TRBJ1-2	-	-
CASSSRDPDRADTEAFF	TGTGCCAGCAGCTCTCGGGACCCGGACAGGGCGGACACTGAAGCTTTCTTT	TRBV7-9	TRBJ1-1	-	TRBD1
CARRQGTDTEAFF	TGTGCCAGAAGACAGGGGACTGACACTGAAGCTTTCTTT	TRBV2	TRBJ1-1	-	TRBD1
CASSSLANYGYTF	TGTGCCAGCAGTTCCTTAGCTAACTATGGCTACACCTTC	TRBV25-1	TRBJ1-2	-	-
CASSTPRGTSGSTDTQYF	TGTGCCAGCAGCACACCCCGGGGGACTAGCGGTAGCACAGATACGCAGTATTTT	TRBV7-2	TRBJ2-3	-	TRBD2
CASSRSAGGPLETQYF	TGTGCCAGCAGTCGATCAGCGGGAGGGCCCCTAGAGACCCAGTACTTC	TRBV28	TRBJ2-5	-	TRBD2
CASSYGQGADTQYF	TGTGCCAGCAGCTATGGACAGGGTGCAGATACGCAGTATTTT	TRBV5-6	TRBJ2-3	-	TRBD1
CASSILLAGGGDEQFF	TGTGCCAGCAGTATCTTACTAGCGGGAGGGGGCGATGAGCAGTTCTTC	TRBV28	TRBJ2-1	-	TRBD2
CASIQGSSGSFYEQYF	TGTGCCAGCATCCAAGGGTCTAGCGGGAGCTTCTACGAGCAGTACTTC	TRBV7-2	TRBJ2-7	-	TRBD2
CATSREGDSPLHF	TGTGCCACCAGCAGAGAGGGCGATTCACCCCTCCACTTT	TRBV15	TRBJ1-6	-	-
CASSVFPGHFLAQSPLHF	TGTGCCAGCAGCGTCTTCCCGGGACACTTCTTAGCCCAGTCACCCCTCCACTTT	TRBV7-9	TRBJ1-6	-	-
CASSQPGNTGELFF	TGTGCCAGCAGCCAACCGGGGAACACCGGGGAGCTGTTTTTT	TRBV6-5	TRBJ2-2	-	-
CASSYTAGEGYEQYF	TGTGCCAGCAGCTACACCGCGGGGGAGGGGTACGAGCAGTACTTC	TRBV9	TRBJ2-7	-	TRBD2
CASSSGEGPNYNEQFF	TGTGCCAGCAGCTCCGGGGAGGGACCCAATTACAATGAGCAGTTCTTC	TRBV7-9	TRBJ2-1	-	TRBD2
CASSRQVGGANQPQHF	TGTGCCAGCAGCCGCCAAGTGGGGGGGGCAAATCAGCCCCAGCATTTT	TRBV28	TRBJ1-5	-	-
CASSWGGRELFF	TGTGCCAGCAGCTGGGGGGGTAGGGAGCTGTTTTTT	TRBV7-6	TRBJ2-2	-	TRBD2
CASSLDSNTEAFF	TGTGCCAGCAGCTTGGACAGTAACACTGAAGCTTTCTTT	TRBV5-4	TRBJ1-1	-	-
CASSLGLAGDYEQYF	TGTGCCAGCAGCTTAGGACTAGCGGGAGACTACGAGCAGTACTTC	TRBV11-1	TRBJ2-7	-	TRBD2
CASSLTLNTEAFF	TGTGCCAGTAGTCTAACCTTGAACACTGAAGCTTTCTTT	TRBV19	TRBJ1-1	few	-
CASSATVSNEKLFF	TGTGCCAGCAGCGCCACGGTTTCTAATGAAAAACTGTTTTTT	TRBV5-5	TRBJ1-4	-	-
CASSLNKGQSPYEQYF	TGCGCCAGCAGCCTCAATAAGGGACAGAGTCCCTACGAGCAGTACTTC	TRBV4-1	TRBJ2-7	-	TRBD1
CATLGDWDRGSGGANVLTF	TGTGCCACCCTAGGGGATTGGGACAGGGGATCGGGAGGGGCCAACGTCCTGACTTTC	TRBV19	TRBJ2-6	-	TRBD1
CASIAGGSIGAKNIQYF	TGTGCCAGCATAGCGGGGGGCTCCATCGGGGCCAAAAACATTCAGTACTTC	TRBV2	TRBJ2-4	-	TRBD2
CAISGVLRGAKETQYF	TGTGCCATCAGTGGGGTTCTCCGGGGTGCAAAAGAGACCCAGTACTTC	TRBV10-3	TRBJ2-5	once	-
CASSLIANNEQFF	TGTGCCAGCAGCTTAATTGCTAACAATGAGCAGTTCTTC	TRBV7-3	TRBJ2-1	-	-